This T cell receptor (beta chain) was captured in a study of breast tumors, draining lymph nodes, adjacent tissues. Findings and caveats of the study: Most tumor T cells seemingly derive from lymph node, then expand in tumor. Tumors had less TCR diversity than lymph nodes, more than nontumor tissue. Compared with basal-like, luminal-like tumors shared significantly more repertoire with nontumor tissue.

Germline V gene sequence: CDR1 LNHDA, CDR2 SQIVND (reference sequence). The length of the CDR3 is 17 residues. One entry per CDR3 protein results from TCRdb running MiXCR on the multiplex PCR reads. The table shows about 270,000 distinct CDR3 sequences, with roughly 30% occurring only once. Comment on this clonotype: Its antigen remains unknown. A junction end diverges from the germline sequence, so it may reflect a read error.

The lymph nodes were axillary draining lymph nodes from breast cancer patients. The receptor was derived from a female donor with breast cancer. Some clones in this sample may be carry-over from other donors' samples. The chain uses TRBV19 and TRBJ2-7; unclear D gene. Source material: axillary lymph node tissue. The CDR3 reads CASSIDLVSYSSYEQSF. The CDR3 DNA follows: TGTGCCAGTAGTATAGATCTCGTCAGCTATAGCTCCTACGAGCAGTCCTTC.